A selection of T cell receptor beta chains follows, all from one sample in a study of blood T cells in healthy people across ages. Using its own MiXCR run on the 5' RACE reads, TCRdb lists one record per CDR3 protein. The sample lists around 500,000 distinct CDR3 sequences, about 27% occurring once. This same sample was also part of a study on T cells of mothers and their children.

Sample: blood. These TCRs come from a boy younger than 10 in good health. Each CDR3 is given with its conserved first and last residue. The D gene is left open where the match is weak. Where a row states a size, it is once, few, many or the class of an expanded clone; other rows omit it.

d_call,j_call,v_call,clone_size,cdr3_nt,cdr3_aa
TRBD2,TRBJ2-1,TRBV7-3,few,TGTGCCAGCAGCTTAAGCGGGAGAACGATCGATGAGCAGTTCTTC,CASSLSGRTIDEQFF
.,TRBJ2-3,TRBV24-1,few,TGTGCCACCAGTCCGGGGGGCTCTGTCACAGATACGCAGTATTTT,CATSPGGSVTDTQYF
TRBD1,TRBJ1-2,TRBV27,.,TGTGCCAGCAGACAGTCAGGGGGGTCAGGAGGCTACACCTTC,CASRQSGGSGGYTF
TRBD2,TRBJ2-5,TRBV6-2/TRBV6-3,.,TGTGCCAGCAGTTACCCGAAGGGACTAGAGAAAGAGACCCAGTACTTC,CASSYPKGLEKETQYF
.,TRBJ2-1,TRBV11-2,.,TGTGCCAGCAGCTCCCACAGCTACAATGAGCAGTTCTTC,CASSSHSYNEQFF
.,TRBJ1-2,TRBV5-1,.,TGCGCCAGCAGGAGCGGGCCAGCTCTCGAGGATGGCTACACCTTC,CASRSGPALEDGYTF
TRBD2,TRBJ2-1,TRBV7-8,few,TGTGCCAGCAGTCAGTACGGGGGGGCCTCCTACAATGAGCAGTTCTTC,CASSQYGGASYNEQFF
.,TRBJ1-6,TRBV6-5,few,TGTGCCAGCAGTTACCGGCGGGCCTCACCCCTCCACTTT,CASSYRRASPLHF
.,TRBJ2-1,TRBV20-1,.,TGCAGTGCTAGAATAGGGCAACGCCTGCTAAATGAGCAGTTCTTC,CSARIGQRLLNEQFF
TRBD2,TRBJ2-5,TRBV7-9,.,TGTGCCAGCAGCCCTAGCGGCTTCAGCGGGACCCAGTACTTC,CASSPSGFSGTQYF
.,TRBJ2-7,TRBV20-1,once,TGCAGTGCTCAGCTGGGGGCTCACTCCTACGAGCAGTACTTC,CSAQLGAHSYEQYF
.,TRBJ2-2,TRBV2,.,TGTGCCAGCCGGGACCTTTCCAGCGGGGAGCTGTTTTTT,CASRDLSSGELFF
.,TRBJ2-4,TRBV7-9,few,TGTGCCAGCAGCTACGACATCCCTGCCAAAAACATTCAGTACTTC,CASSYDIPAKNIQYF
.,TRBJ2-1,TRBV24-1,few,TGTGCCACCAGTGATTCCAATGAGCAGTTCTTC,CATSDSNEQFF
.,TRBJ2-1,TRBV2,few,TGTGCCAGCAGCGGCCTAGCGATTGCAGATGAGCAGTTCTTC,CASSGLAIADEQFF
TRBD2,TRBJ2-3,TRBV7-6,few,TGTGCCAGCAGCAACGCGGGGGGCCCAGATACGCAGTATTTT,CASSNAGGPDTQYF
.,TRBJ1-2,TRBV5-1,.,TGCGCCAGCAGCTTGAGGGTCCAAAGAGATTATGGCTACACCTTC,CASSLRVQRDYGYTF
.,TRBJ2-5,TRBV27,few,TGTGCCAGCAGTATGCAATGGGGGGCCCAAGAGACCCAGTACTTC,CASSMQWGAQETQYF
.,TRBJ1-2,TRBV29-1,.,TGCAGCGTTGGGCAGGGCCTTAACTATGGCTACACCTTC,CSVGQGLNYGYTF
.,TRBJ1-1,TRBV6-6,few,TGTGCCAGCAGTTCGTATGAAGCTTTCTTT,CASSSYEAFF
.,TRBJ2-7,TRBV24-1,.,TGTGCCACCAGTGATCGGGACCGGGACCTGAACTACGAGCAGTACTTC,CATSDRDRDLNYEQYF
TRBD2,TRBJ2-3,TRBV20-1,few,TGCAGTGCTAGAGGGACTAGCGGGGGGGCGAATACGCAGTATTTT,CSARGTSGGANTQYF
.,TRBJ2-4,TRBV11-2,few,TGTGCCAGCAGCTTGACGGAAAACATTCAGTACTTC,CASSLTENIQYF
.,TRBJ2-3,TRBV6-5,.,TGTGCCAGCAGCCGTTACTTCACAGATACGCAGTATTTT,CASSRYFTDTQYF
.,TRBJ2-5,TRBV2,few,TGTGCCAGCAGTGAACAGGGGGAGACCCAGTACTTC,CASSEQGETQYF
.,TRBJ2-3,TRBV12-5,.,TGTGCTAGTGGTTTGGGACCAGATACGCAGTATTTT,CASGLGPDTQYF
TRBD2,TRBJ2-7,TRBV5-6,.,TGTGCCAGCAGCAGTCTACAGGGACTAGCGGGAGTTTACGAGCAGTACTTC,CASSSLQGLAGVYEQYF
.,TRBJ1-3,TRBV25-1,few,TGTGCCAGCAAGACGACAGGAAACACCATATATTTT,CASKTTGNTIYF
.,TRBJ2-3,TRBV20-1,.,TGCAGTGCTAGCGGGATTTACACAGATACGCAGTATTTT,CSASGIYTDTQYF
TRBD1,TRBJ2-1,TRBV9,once,TGTGCCAGCAGCGCTGACAGGGGGGATGAGCAGTTCTTC,CASSADRGDEQFF
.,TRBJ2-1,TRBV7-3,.,TGTGCCAGCAGCTTAGCAGGGGAGCCCTCCTACAATGAGCAGTTCTTC,CASSLAGEPSYNEQFF
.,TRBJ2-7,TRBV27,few,TGTGCCAGCAGTTTACGGGCAGGGAAGGAGCAGTACTTC,CASSLRAGKEQYF
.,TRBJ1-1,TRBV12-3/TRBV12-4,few,TGTGCCAGCAGTTTGCACCCTACAGGGACCGCTGAAGCTTTCTTT,CASSLHPTGTAEAFF
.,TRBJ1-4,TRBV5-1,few,TGCGCCAGCAGCTCCTCCGGAACGCATGAAAAACTGTTTTTT,CASSSSGTHEKLFF
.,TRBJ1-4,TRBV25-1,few,TGTGCCAGCAGTGAACTGACGGCAACTAATGAAAAACTGTTTTTT,CASSELTATNEKLFF
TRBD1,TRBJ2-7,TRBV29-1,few,TGCAGCGTTGAAAAGGGACAGCCCTACGAGCAGTACTTC,CSVEKGQPYEQYF
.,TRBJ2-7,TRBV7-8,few,TGTGCCAGCAGCCGTCAGGGCCCTCCTACCTACGAGCAGTACTTC,CASSRQGPPTYEQYF
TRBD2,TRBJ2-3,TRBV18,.,TGTGCCAGCTCACCACCGAGCGGGGGCCTCACAGATACGCAGTATTTT,CASSPPSGGLTDTQYF
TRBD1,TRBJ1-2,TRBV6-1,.,TGTGCCAGCAGGGGAGGGACAGACTATGGCTACACCTTC,CASRGGTDYGYTF
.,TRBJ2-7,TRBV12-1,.,TGTGCCAGCAGAACCTCGACAGTGATATACGAGCAGTACTTC,CASRTSTVIYEQYF
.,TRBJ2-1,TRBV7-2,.,TGTGCCAGCAGCGCGGAGAGGGGGAATGAGCAGTTCTTC,CASSAERGNEQFF
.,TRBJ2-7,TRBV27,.,TGTGCCAGCAGTTTTTCACTTAGCGGAAGCCACTACGAGCAGTACTTC,CASSFSLSGSHYEQYF
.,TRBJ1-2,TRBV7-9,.,TGTGCCAGCAGTCAAAGAGGGGACTATGGCTACACCTTC,CASSQRGDYGYTF
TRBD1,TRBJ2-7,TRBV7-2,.,TGTGCCAGCAGCTGGGCAAGACAGGGGGCGGGCGAGCAGTACTTC,CASSWARQGAGEQYF
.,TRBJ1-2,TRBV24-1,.,TGTGCCACCAGTGATAGGTGGGGTGGTGGCTACACCTTC,CATSDRWGGGYTF
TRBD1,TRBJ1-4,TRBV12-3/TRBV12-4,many,TGTGCCAGCAGTTTAGGGACAGGGAATGAAAAACTGTTTTTT,CASSLGTGNEKLFF
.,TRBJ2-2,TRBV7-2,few,TGTGCCAGCAGCTTAGGCACCACCGGAGCCGGGGAGCTGTTTTTT,CASSLGTTGAGELFF
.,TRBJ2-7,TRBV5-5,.,TGTGCCAGCAGCGAAGCCGGGAGAAAATACGAGCAGTACTTC,CASSEAGRKYEQYF
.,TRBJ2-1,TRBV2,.,TGTGCCAGCAGTGAAAGGTATGGGCAGTTCTTC,CASSERYGQFF
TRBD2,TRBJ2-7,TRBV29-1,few,TGCAGCGTCGGACCGGGACTACACTTATACGAGCAGTACTTC,CSVGPGLHLYEQYF
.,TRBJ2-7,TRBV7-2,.,TGTGCCAGCAGCTTAGAGGCAGCGAGCTACGAGCAGTACTTC,CASSLEAASYEQYF
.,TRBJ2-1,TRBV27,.,TGTGCCAGCAGTTCCCACTACCTAAGCTCCTACAATGAGCAGTTCTTC,CASSSHYLSSYNEQFF
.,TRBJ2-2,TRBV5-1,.,TGCGCCAGCAGCTTGGAGGTCCAGGGAGCCGGGGAGCTGTTTTTT,CASSLEVQGAGELFF